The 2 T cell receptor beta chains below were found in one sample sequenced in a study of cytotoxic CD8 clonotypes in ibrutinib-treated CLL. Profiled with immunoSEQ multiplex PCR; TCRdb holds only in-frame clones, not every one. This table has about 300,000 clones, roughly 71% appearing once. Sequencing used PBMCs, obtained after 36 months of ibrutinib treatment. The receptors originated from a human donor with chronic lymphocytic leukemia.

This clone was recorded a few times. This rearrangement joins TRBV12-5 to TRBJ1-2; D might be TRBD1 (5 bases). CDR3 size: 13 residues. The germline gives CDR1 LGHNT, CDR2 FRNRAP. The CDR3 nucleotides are TGTGCCATCCGGGACTCGGGAAACTATGGCTACACCTTC. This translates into CAIRDSGNYGYTF.

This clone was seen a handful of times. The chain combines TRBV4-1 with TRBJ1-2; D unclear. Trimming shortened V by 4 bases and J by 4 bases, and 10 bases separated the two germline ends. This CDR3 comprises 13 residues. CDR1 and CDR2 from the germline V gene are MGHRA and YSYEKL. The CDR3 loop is CASSLGPSYGYTF. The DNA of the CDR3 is TGCGCCAGCAGCCTTGGTCCTAGCTATGGCTACACCTTC.